The 25 T cell receptor beta chains in this list originate from one sample, sequenced in a study of blood T cell repertoires in COVID-19. Method: immunoSEQ multiplex PCR; TCRdb's copy keeps in-frame clones and lacks some. The sample consists of about 310,000 clones, around 87% of them appearing once. Material for sequencing was peripheral blood. The receptors stem from a man aged 45-60 years with active or convalescent COVID-19.

The CDR3 loop reads CASRRHGGEETQYF. The CDR3 DNA is TGTGCCAGCAGAAGACATGGAGGGGAAGAGACCCAGTACTTC. This rearrangement joins TRBV6-6 to TRBJ2-5, with D tentatively TRBD2 (6 bases). There are 14 residues in the CDR3. V was cut by 6 bases and J by 3 bases, with 14 bases left in between. CDR1 is MNHNY, CDR2 SVGAGI, per germline (reference sequence).

This chain connects TRBV28 to TRBJ2-7, with a possible D match to TRBD2 (5 bases). The length of the CDR3 is 15 residues. With 1 base removed from V and 4 bases from J, the gap between germline ends came to 14 bases. Germline V gene sequence: CDR1 MDHEN, CDR2 SYDVKM. The CDR3 region is CASSLSRGITYEQYF. The DNA of the CDR3 is TGTGCCAGCAGTTTATCTCGGGGAATAACTTACGAGCAGTACTTC.

The chain recombines TRBV5-4 with TRBJ1-4, with TRBD1 as a possible D gene (5 bases). From germline, CDR1 is SGHNT and CDR2 YYREEE (reference sequence). V was trimmed by 0 bases and J by 6 bases, leaving 12 bases between them. This CDR3 is 15 amino acids long. The CDR3: CASSLVGRGDEKLFF. In DNA form, the CDR3 reads TGTGCCAGCAGCTTGGTGGGGAGGGGCGATGAAAAACTGTTTTTT.

The gene calls are TRBV18 and TRBJ1-2; 8 bases are shared with TRBD1. The germline V gene encodes CDR1 KGHSH and CDR2 LQKENI. Trimming cost V 3 bases and J 4 bases; bases outside gene matches: 13. This CDR3 region has 17 residues. The CDR3 DNA is TGTGCCAGCTCACCCGGGACAGGCCACTCAGCCACCTATGGCTACACCTTC. It translates to CASSPGTGHSATYGYTF. The full variable domain, rest sourced from reference TRBV18 and TRBJ1-2, is NAGVMQNPRHLVRRRGQEARLRCSPMKGHSHVYWYRQLPEEGLKFMVYLQKENIIDESGMPKERFSAEFPKEGPSILRIQQVVRGDSAAYFCASSPGTGHSATYGYTFGSGTRLTVV.

This chain joins TRBV7-2 and TRBJ1-3, with D perhaps matching TRBD1 (5 bases). The CDR3 loop spans 15 amino acids. The V and J ends lost 0 bases and 3 bases respectively, with 9 bases between them. Germline lookup yields CDR1 SGHTA and CDR2 FQGNSA. The CDR3 DNA is TGTGCCAGCAGCTTAGCAGGGGTCGGTGGAAACACCATATATTTT. Protein sequence: CASSLAGVGGNTIYF.

V is TRBV28 and J is TRBJ1-6, with D possibly matching TRBD1 (5 bases). The CDR3 is 17 residues long. Trimming removed 5 bases at V and 7 bases at J, with 21 bases between. Per the germline V gene, CDR1 is MDHEN and CDR2 is SYDVKM. CDR3 sequence: CASSPERGETGNSPLHF. The CDR3 DNA follows: TGTGCCAGCAGTCCCGAGCGGGGGGAAACGGGCAATTCACCCCTCCACTTT.

The chain uses TRBV4-3 and TRBJ1-6; D gene uncertain. This CDR3 has 13 amino acids. V lost 0 bases and J lost 7, with 4 bases in between. The V gene's germline CDR1 is LGHNA and CDR2 YSLEER. CDR3 bases: TGCGCCAGCAGCCAAGAACGGAATTCACCCCTCCACTTT. This codes for CASSQERNSPLHF.

V usage is TRBV6-5 and J usage is TRBJ1-2, with 7 nucleotides matching TRBD1. This CDR3 comprises 13 residues. The germline CDR1 and CDR2 sequences are MNHEY and SVGAGI. With 2 bases clipped from V and 6 bases from J, the junction kept 3 bases outside the gene matches. This CDR3 reads CASSYTGEDGYTF. CDR3 in DNA: TGTGCCAGCAGTTACACAGGGGAGGATGGCTACACCTTC.

This clone was seen a few times. This chain connects TRBV11-2 to TRBJ1-2; tentative D call: TRBD1 (5 bases). V was pared by 1 base and J by 6 bases, with 12 bases between. CDR3 size: 14 residues. Germline values: CDR1 SGHAT, CDR2 FQNNGV. This chain's CDR3 is CASSLGIQVNGYTF. The CDR3 DNA follows: TGTGCCAGCAGCTTAGGAATACAGGTTAATGGCTACACCTTC.

The genes are TRBV9 and TRBJ2-1; no clear D gene. This CDR3 spans 13 amino acids. CDR1 is SGDLS and CDR2 is YYNGEE in the germline V gene. The V end lost 1 base, the J end lost 10 bases, and 12 bases lay between the germline ends. The CDR3 reads CASSVWPGSEQFF. CDR3 in DNA: TGTGCCAGCAGCGTATGGCCAGGCTCGGAGCAGTTCTTC.

J is TRBJ1-6 and V is TRBV6-5, with D possibly TRBD1 on 5 matching bases. The CDR3 covers 14 residues. Looked up from germline, CDR1 is MNHEY and CDR2 is SVGAGI. V lost 2 bases, J lost 9 bases, and 11 bases lay in between. The CDR3 protein is CASSYEGRGSPLHF. Written as DNA, the CDR3 is TGTGCCAGCAGTTACGAGGGGAGGGGTTCACCCCTCCACTTT.

The chain carries TRBV21-1 and TRBJ2-7; the table's D call of TRBD1 was not tested on the DNA. TRBV21-1 represents a pseudogene. This CDR3 has 14 residues. CDR3 DNA sequence: TGTGCCAGCAGCAAAGGGACAGGGGTGGACGAGCAGTACTTC. Its protein product is CASSKGTGVDEQYF.

The CDR3: CASSPRTGDYGYTF. The CDR3 DNA sequence: TGTGCCAGCAGCCCACGGACAGGAGACTATGGCTACACCTTC. The rearrangement uses TRBV7-8 and TRBJ1-2, with 7 bases aligning to TRBD1. Germline lookup yields CDR1 SGHVS and CDR2 FQNEAQ. This CDR3 is 14 amino acids long. The ends lost 5 bases at V and 3 bases at J; junction bases unmatched: 6. Full variable domain (outside the CDR3, taken from reference TRBV7-8 and TRBJ1-2): GAGVSQSPRYKVAKRGQDVALRCDPISGHVSLFWYQQALGQGPEFLTYFQNEAQLDKSGLPSDRFFAERPEGSVSTLKIQRTQQEDSAVYLCASSPRTGDYGYTFGSGTRLTVV.

The chain joins TRBV3-1 (or the pseudogene TRBV3-2) to TRBJ2-1; 11 nucleotides match TRBD2. Germline CDR1 reads LGHDT; CDR2 reads YNNKEL (reference sequence). V shed 1 base and J 4 bases; nucleotides not matched to a gene: 0. This CDR3 is 15 amino acids long. CDR3 sequence (DNA): TGTGCCAGCAGCCAAGCTAGCGGGGGGTACAATGAGCAGTTCTTC. It codes for CASSQASGGYNEQFF.

The rearrangement uses TRBV19 and TRBJ1-5; 9 bases agree with TRBD1. The CDR3 consists of 14 residues. Trimming cost V 9 bases and J 0 bases; bases outside gene matches: 3. Germline values: CDR1 LNHDA, CDR2 SQIVND (reference sequence). DNA of the CDR3: TGTGCCAGCTGGGACAGGGTTAGCAATCAGCCCCAGCATTTT. Its protein product is CASWDRVSNQPQHF.

The rearrangement links TRBV7-9 to TRBJ1-1; TRBD1 matches at 8 bases. In germline, CDR1 is SEHNR, CDR2 FQNEAQ (reference sequence). The CDR3 length is 17 residues. The V gene end was trimmed by 0 bases and the J gene end by 5 bases; junction bases not matched to a gene: 11. CDR3 region: CASSLAPGRTGGTEAFF. In DNA form, the CDR3 reads TGTGCCAGCAGCTTAGCTCCGGGCCGAACAGGGGGTACTGAAGCTTTCTTT.

The chain has TRBV19 and TRBJ1-5, with 10 bases identical to TRBD1. J gave up 7 bases and V 3 bases, and 3 bases lay outside the gene matches. CDR3 length: 14 residues. Looked up from germline, CDR1 is LNHDA and CDR2 is SQIVND (reference sequence). CDR3 residues: CASSIGDRGQPQHF. In DNA form, the CDR3 reads TGTGCCAGTAGTATTGGGGACAGGGGCCAGCCCCAGCATTTT.

The V call is TRBV10-3, the J call TRBJ2-2; D ambiguous. The CDR3 is 13 amino acids. Germline V gene sequence: CDR1 ENHRY, CDR2 SYGVKD. V was cut by 10 bases and J by 0 bases, with 9 bases left in between. CDR3: CANREPNTGELFF. The CDR3 DNA follows: TGTGCCAATAGAGAACCGAACACCGGGGAGCTGTTTTTT.

This clone is a singleton in its sample. The genes are TRBV7-2 and TRBJ2-5; 10 bases map to TRBD2. CDR1 is SGHTA, CDR2 FQGNSA, per germline. The V and J ends lost 4 bases and 7 bases, in that order; junction bases with no gene match: 12. The length of the CDR3 is 16 residues. The CDR3 here is CASSSGGTSALRTQYF. The CDR3 DNA sequence: TGTGCCAGCAGCTCGGGAGGGACTAGCGCGTTACGGACCCAGTACTTC.

The chain uses TRBV21-1 and TRBJ1-1; the table's D gene call, TRBD1, was not cross checked with the DNA. TRBV21-1 is classified as a pseudogene. The CDR3 loop spans 11 amino acids. The CDR3 sequence is CARIGETEAFF. The CDR3 DNA is TGTGCCAGAATAGGGGAAACTGAAGCTTTCTTT.

This chain links TRBV6-2 or TRBV6-3 with TRBJ1-3, with D possibly matching TRBD1 (5 bases). This CDR3 has 15 residues. V lost 4 bases and J lost 4, with 14 bases in between. Germline V gives CDR1 MNHEY, CDR2 SVGEGT. CDR3 DNA: TGTGCCAGCAGTTCGGGACTCACGGCCGGAAACACCATATATTTT. This gives the protein CASSSGLTAGNTIYF.

The chain uses TRBV5-5 and TRBJ1-2; 9 nucleotides agree with TRBD1. The CDR3 loop spans 15 amino acids. The germline V gene has CDR1 SGHKS and CDR2 YYEKEE (reference sequence). The trim removed 0 bases at V and 5 bases at J, leaving 5 bases unmatched. The CDR3 bases are TGTGCCAGCAGCTTGGGACCCGGGACAGGGTATGGCTACACCTTC. Its translation is CASSLGPGTGYGYTF. Combining the CDR3 with reference TRBV5-5 and TRBJ1-2 gives the whole variable domain DAGVTQSPTHLIKTRGQQVTLRCSPISGHKSVSWYQQVLGQGPQFIFQYYEKEERGRGNFPDRFSARQFPNYSSELNVNALLLGDSALYLCASSLGPGTGYGYTFGSGTRLTVV.

This rearrangement joins TRBV24-1 to TRBJ2-5; tentatively, D is TRBD1 (6 bases). The CDR3 is 15 residues long. The germline gives CDR1 KGHDR, CDR2 SFDVKD. V lost 5 bases, J lost 1 base, and 13 bases lay in between. The CDR3 here is CATSASDSVQETQYF. The CDR3 DNA sequence: TGTGCCACCAGTGCCTCGGACAGCGTCCAAGAGACCCAGTACTTC.

V and J are TRBV29-1 and TRBJ1-1; a weak D match, TRBD1 (5 bases). CDR1 and CDR2 from the germline V gene are SQVTM and ANQGSEA. Trimming took off 7 bases at V and 4 bases at J, with 19 bases between the two ends. The CDR3 length is 14 residues. CDR3 protein: CSAAGGGRTTEAFF. Here the CDR3 DNA reads TGCAGCGCCGCGGGGGGGGGAAGAACCACTGAAGCTTTCTTT.

The genes are TRBV6-5 and TRBJ2-3; TRBD2 matches at 7 bases. V shed 2 bases and J 4 bases; nucleotides not matched to a gene: 6. This CDR3 is built from 15 residues. Germline V gene sequence: CDR1 MNHEY, CDR2 SVGAGI. The CDR3 loop is CASSYRPGRADTQYF. The CDR3 nucleotides are TGTGCCAGCAGTTACAGGCCAGGGAGGGCAGATACGCAGTATTTT.